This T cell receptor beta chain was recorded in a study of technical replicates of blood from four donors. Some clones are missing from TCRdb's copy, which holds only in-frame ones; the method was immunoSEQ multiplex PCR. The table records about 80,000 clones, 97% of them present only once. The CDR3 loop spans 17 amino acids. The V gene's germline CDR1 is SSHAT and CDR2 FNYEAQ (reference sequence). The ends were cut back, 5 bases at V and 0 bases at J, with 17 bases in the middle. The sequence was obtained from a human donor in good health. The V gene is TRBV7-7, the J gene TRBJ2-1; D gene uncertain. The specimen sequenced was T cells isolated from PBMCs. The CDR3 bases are TGTGCCAGCAGCCCGAACGCCCCCGGGTCCTCCTACAATGAGCAGTTCTTC. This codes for CASSPNAPGSSYNEQFF.